The clone carrying this T cell receptor (beta chain) was picked up a small number of times. A sample-barcoded 5' primer and a J-beta primer mix were used in a second PCR of roughly 6 to 11 cycles. TCRdb fed the 5' RACE reads into MiXCR, producing one record per CDR3 protein. This sample has roughly 1,500,000 distinct CDR3 sequences, with roughly 32% found just once. The data belong to a study of blood T cells in healthy people across ages. The overall study: Template-switching capture recovered about one barcoded beta molecule per two T cells.

The CDR3 consists of 16 residues. Germline lookup yields CDR1 SGHVS and CDR2 FQNEAQ. The V end was cut by 1 base, the J end by 4 bases, with 15 bases between. Sample: blood. This rearrangement joins TRBV7-8 to TRBJ2-3; possibly TRBD1 for D (6 bases). This clonotype was sampled from a woman younger than 45 in good health. In DNA, the CDR3 is TGTGCCAGCAGCTTAGGACAGGTCCGGACTCCAGATACGCAGTATTTT. Translation gives CASSLGQVRTPDTQYF.